This T cell receptor (beta chain) came from a study of identical twins. Study-wide results and caveats: Monozygotic twin pairs showed more out-of-frame TCR alpha sharing than models estimated. Within beta out-of-frame sequences, the excess sharing observed between twins was weaker.

Healthy Caucasians made up all donors. Unique molecular identifiers were present on the cDNA, and a universal primer site came from template switching. TCRdb fed the 5' RACE reads into MiXCR, producing one record per CDR3 protein. The repertoire holds roughly 260,000 distinct CDR3 sequences, with 7.5% as singletons. The CDR3 covers 14 residues. V lost 5 bases, J lost 2 bases, and 7 bases stayed unmatched. Germline values: CDR1 SQVTM, CDR2 ANQGSEA. Details on this clonotype: Its target is unknown.

These data also featured in a second study, about yellow fever vaccine responses in identical twins.

The clonotype was recovered from a woman aged 18-30 years in good health. J is TRBJ2-3 and V is TRBV29-1; 7 nucleotides line up with TRBD2. Sequences were obtained from CD8+ T cells sorted from blood. As DNA, the CDR3 is TGCAGCGTTTTAGGGCTAGCGGTCACAGATACGCAGTATTTT. Encoded protein: CSVLGLAVTDTQYF.